These 30 T cell receptor beta chains were all obtained from the same sample, sequenced in a study of regulatory T cells. General study findings and limits: In CD3G-deficient patients, conventional CD4+ T cells were enriched for hydrophobic CDR3 residues at positions 6 and 7.

The antigens these receptors bind are not known. The primer mix had 52 TRBV and 13 TRBJ primers. The table came from immunoSEQ multiplex PCR; TCRdb's copy has only in-frame clones and leaves some out. The sample has around 30,000 clones; approximately 93% are singletons. The specimen sequenced was conventional CD4+ T cells sorted from blood. The receptors stem from a child under 10 years old with CD3G deficiency.

As concerns this clone: Other DNA sequences in the same sample also yield this CDR3. The CDR3 coding sequence is TGCGCCAGCAGCCCGGGACAGGACTCTGGGGCCAACGTCCTGACTTTC. Its translation is CASSPGQDSGANVLTF. V gene TRBV5-1 combines with J gene TRBJ2-6; TRBD1 aligns across 8 bases. CDR3 length: 16 residues. CDR1 and CDR2 (germline): SGHRS, YFSETQ. The ends lost 4 bases at V and 0 bases at J; junction bases unmatched: 3.

J is TRBJ1-2 and V is TRBV18, with TRBD1 identical over 7 bases. The CDR3 is 13 amino acids. Losses at the gene ends were 4 bases for V and 4 bases for J; bases not matched to a gene: 3. Germline V CDR1 and CDR2: KGHSH, LQKENI. CDR3 amino acids: CASSQGQAYGYTF. Here the CDR3 DNA reads TGTGCCAGCTCACAAGGACAGGCCTATGGCTACACCTTC. Full variable domain (missing parts from reference TRBV18 and TRBJ1-2): NAGVMQNPRHLVRRRGQEARLRCSPMKGHSHVYWYRQLPEEGLKFMVYLQKENIIDESGMPKERFSAEFPKEGPSILRIQQVVRGDSAAYFCASSQGQAYGYTFGSGTRLTVV.

A single count supports this clone. The chain is built from TRBV6-1 and TRBJ2-7; D is unclear. There are 11 residues in the CDR3. With 6 bases removed from V and 3 bases from J, the gap between germline ends came to 6 bases. CDR1 is MNHNS, CDR2 SASEGT, per germline. CDR3 residues: CASSLYYEQYF. CDR3 coding DNA: TGTGCCAGCAGCTTATACTACGAGCAGTACTTC.

The sample holds a few counts of this clone. CDR3 protein: CASSFTPRDEQYF. CDR3 nucleotide sequence: TGTGCCAGCAGTTTCACGCCGCGGGACGAGCAGTACTTC. This sequence joins TRBV6-6 and TRBJ2-7, with TRBD2 as a possible D gene (5 bases). The CDR3 spans 13 residues. V was pared by 4 bases and J by 5 bases, with 12 bases between. From germline, CDR1 is MNHNY and CDR2 SVGAGI (reference sequence).

This clone was seen just once. This specimen includes other DNA sequences encoding the same CDR3. V and J are TRBV28 and TRBJ2-7; D assignment may be TRBD1 or TRBD2 (5 bases each). V was pared by 2 bases and J by 1 base, with 12 bases between. The length of the CDR3 is 15 residues. Looked up from germline, CDR1 is MDHEN and CDR2 is SYDVKM. CDR3 sequence: CASSLGGRLSYEQYF. The CDR3 nucleotides read TGTGCCAGCAGTTTAGGGGGTCGGTTATCCTACGAGCAGTACTTC.

This chain joins TRBV6-1 and TRBJ2-4; the D gene is possibly TRBD2 (6 bases). The CDR3 is made up of 18 amino acids. Trimming removed 3 bases at V and 0 bases at J, with 18 bases between. Germline V CDR1 and CDR2: MNHNS, SASEGT. The CDR3 region has the DNA TGTGCCAGCAGTGATGACCTTCCGGGACTTATAGCCAAAAACATTCAGTACTTC. Its protein is CASSDDLPGLIAKNIQYF.

The chain uses TRBV15 and TRBJ2-7; D gene uncertain. Germline CDR1 is LNHNV and CDR2 is YYDKDF (reference sequence). Trimming removed 5 bases at V and 3 bases at J, with 11 bases between. The CDR3 spans 13 residues. CDR3: CATSPSQNYEQYF. The CDR3 DNA is TGTGCCACCAGCCCCTCACAGAACTACGAGCAGTACTTC.

CDR3 region: CASTWREGGYEQYF. The CDR3, as DNA: TGTGCCAGCACCTGGCGGGAGGGCGGGTACGAGCAGTACTTC. The chain has TRBV6-1 and TRBJ2-7, with 9 positions matching TRBD2. CDR1 and CDR2 (germline): MNHNS, SASEGT. J lost 4 bases, V lost 7 bases, and 8 bases had no gene match. The CDR3 totals 14 residues.

The rearrangement links TRBV19 to TRBJ2-2, with 7 bases lining up with TRBD1. The germline V gene encodes CDR1 LNHDA and CDR2 SQIVND (reference sequence). With V trimmed by 7 bases and J by 5 bases, 16 bases remained unmatched. This CDR3 spans 17 amino acids. Written as DNA, the CDR3 is TGTGCCAGTAAAAGACTGGGTGGACAGGATCTGACCGGGGAGCTGTTTTTT. Amino acids: CASKRLGGQDLTGELFF.

The chain is built from TRBV7-8 and TRBJ2-2; 8 bases are shared with TRBD1. The CDR3 runs to 15 residues. CDR1 and CDR2 from the germline V gene are SGHVS and FQNEAQ. With 4 bases clipped from V and 5 bases from J, the junction kept 6 bases outside the gene matches. CDR3 coding DNA: TGTGCCAGCAGCTCAGACAGGGGCGCTACCGGGGAGCTGTTTTTT. Translated, it gives CASSSDRGATGELFF.

The chain has TRBV7-9 and TRBJ2-2; D not certain. In germline, CDR1 is SEHNR, CDR2 FQNEAQ (reference sequence). The CDR3 contains 12 residues. V lost 5 bases and J 7 bases, leaving 8 bases between the germline ends. CDR3 in DNA: TGTGCCAGCAGCATAAAGGGCGGGGAGCTGTTTTTT. The encoded protein is CASSIKGGELFF.

The chain is built from TRBV6-1 and TRBJ1-5; D is uncertain. The germline V gene encodes CDR1 MNHNS and CDR2 SASEGT. The CDR3 spans 15 residues. V lost 8 bases and J 3 bases, leaving 17 bases between the germline ends. The CDR3 spells CASRRGGLNNQPQHF. CDR3 DNA: TGTGCCAGCCGGAGAGGCGGACTAAACAATCAGCCCCAGCATTTT.

The CDR3, as DNA: TGTGCCAGCTCACCACCGGGACCTCGAATGGGGGCGCAGTATTTT. It codes for CASSPPGPRMGAQYF. This chain connects TRBV18 to TRBJ2-3; D could derive from TRBD1 or TRBD2 (5 bases each). This CDR3 spans 15 amino acids. The V end lost 0 bases, the J end lost 10 bases, and 17 bases lay between the germline ends. Germline assignment: CDR1 KGHSH and CDR2 LQKENI.

This chain uses TRBV7-9 with TRBJ1-2, with 11 bases identical to TRBD1. The CDR3 is 16 residues long. Germline CDR1 SEHNR, CDR2 FQNEAQ (reference sequence). The V and J ends lost 3 bases and 4 bases, in that order; junction bases with no gene match: 7. The CDR3, as DNA: TGTGCCAGCAGCTTTTCCGGGACAGGGGGAGCCTATGGCTACACCTTC. Amino acids: CASSFSGTGGAYGYTF.

The gene calls are TRBV10-3 and TRBJ1-4, with D possibly being TRBD1 (6 bases). Trimming took 5 bases from V and 8 from J, leaving 12 bases between them. The CDR3 extends over 13 amino acids. Germline loops: CDR1 ENHRY, CDR2 SYGVKD. The DNA of the CDR3 is TGTGCCATCAGTCGGGACATGGGCGAAAAACTGTTTTTT. Residues: CAISRDMGEKLFF.

The chain has TRBV5-1 and TRBJ1-1, with D possibly TRBD1 on 6 matching bases. CDR1 and CDR2 (germline): SGHRS, YFSETQ. The length of the CDR3 is 16 residues. Trimming stripped 4 bases from V and 0 bases from J, with 16 bases between. CDR3 region: CASSPGHGRVNTEAFF. As DNA, the CDR3 is TGCGCCAGCAGCCCGGGACATGGCAGAGTGAACACTGAAGCTTTCTTT.

The J gene is TRBJ2-7, the V gene TRBV28, with 11 bases identical to TRBD2. CDR1 and CDR2 (germline): MDHEN, SYDVKM. The CDR3 spans 16 residues. Trimming cost V 1 base and J 0 bases; bases outside gene matches: 2. The CDR3 DNA sequence: TGTGCCAGCAGTTTATCCACTAGCGGGAGCTCCTACGAGCAGTACTTC. Its translation is CASSLSTSGSSYEQYF.

The chain is built from TRBV30 and TRBJ2-2, with TRBD2 as a possible D gene (6 bases). Germline values: CDR1 GTSNPN, CDR2 SVGIG (reference sequence). This CDR3 is 14 amino acids long. Trimming took 1 base from V and 3 from J, leaving 9 bases between them. CDR3: CAWSALAHTGELFF. The DNA for the CDR3 is TGTGCCTGGAGTGCTCTAGCGCACACCGGGGAGCTGTTTTTT.

This clone was counted once. CDR3 loop: CASSLGTRGEQFF. The CDR3 coding sequence is TGCGCCAGCAGCTTGGGCACTAGAGGTGAGCAGTTCTTC. The gene calls are TRBV5-1 and TRBJ2-1, with D possibly matching TRBD2 (5 bases). CDR1 and CDR2 (germline): SGHRS, YFSETQ. The CDR3 totals 13 residues. V shed 0 bases and J shed 9 bases, with 10 bases lying between them.

The rearrangement joins TRBV6-6 to TRBJ2-7; 8 nucleotides line up with TRBD1. V dropped 2 bases and J dropped 8; count of bases not matched to a gene: 5. This CDR3 is built from 13 residues. CDR1 and CDR2 (germline): MNHNY, SVGAGI (reference sequence). CDR3 residues: CASSYGSGGKQYF. For the CDR3, the DNA is TGTGCCAGCAGTTACGGGTCAGGGGGCAAGCAGTACTTC.

This chain links TRBV4-1 with TRBJ1-2, with a weak D call TRBD1 (6 bases). Germline values: CDR1 MGHRA, CDR2 YSYEKL. This CDR3 spans 15 amino acids. V was pared by 6 bases and J by 4 bases, with 18 bases between. CDR3 sequence reads: CASSHSSPGAYGYTF. DNA of the CDR3: TGCGCCAGCAGTCATAGCTCGCCAGGGGCCTATGGCTACACCTTC.

V gene TRBV11-3 combines with J gene TRBJ2-7; D may be TRBD1 (5 bases). V was shortened by 4 bases and J by 4 bases, with 14 bases between the two germline ends. The germline gives CDR1 SGHNT, CDR2 YENEEA. The CDR3 has 14 amino acids. This CDR3 reads CASSSPTEQYEQYF. In DNA, the CDR3 is TGTGCCAGCAGCTCTCCGACAGAACAATACGAGCAGTACTTC.

The chain uses TRBV5-1 and TRBJ2-2; TRBD1 or TRBD2 may be the D gene (5 bases each). This CDR3 has 14 residues. V was shortened by 4 bases and J by 6 bases, with 13 bases between the two germline ends. Germline V lookup: CDR1 SGHRS, CDR2 YFSETQ. DNA of the CDR3: TGCGCCAGCAGCCAGGATAGGGGACCCGGGGAGCTGTTTTTT. Its translation: CASSQDRGPGELFF.

CDR3 residues: CASSPRRGRTDTQYF. The CDR3 nucleotides read TGTGCCAGCTCACCAAGAAGGGGTCGCACAGATACGCAGTATTTT. The chain uses TRBV18 and TRBJ2-3; weak D call: TRBD1 (5 bases). Per the germline V gene, CDR1 is KGHSH and CDR2 is LQKENI. V gave up 2 bases and J gave up 1 base, with 10 bases separating them. This CDR3 has 15 residues.

The V call is TRBV6-1, the J call TRBJ1-1, with 10 positions matching TRBD1. This CDR3 has 15 amino acids. The V and J ends lost 1 base and 4 bases, in that order; junction bases with no gene match: 3. From germline, CDR1 is MNHNS and CDR2 SASEGT. The CDR3 nucleotides are TGTGCCAGCAGTGAAGTGGGGACAGGGGTCACTGAAGCTTTCTTT. Translating it yields CASSEVGTGVTEAFF.

V usage is TRBV28 and J usage is TRBJ1-2, with TRBD1 matching 7 bases. The length of the CDR3 is 13 residues. The J segment lost 8 bases and the V segment lost 3 bases, leaving 6 bases of the junction unmatched. The V gene's germline CDR1 is MDHEN and CDR2 SYDVKM. Here the CDR3 reads CASSLRDRSGYTF. In DNA, the CDR3 is TGTGCCAGCAGTTTGAGGGACAGATCCGGCTACACCTTC.

In DNA, the CDR3 is TGTGCCAGCAGCCGGCTTAGCGGGAGGGCCGCAGATACGCAGTATTTT. Its protein is CASSRLSGRAADTQYF. V gene TRBV11-2 combines with J gene TRBJ2-3, with 11 bases matching TRBD2. Trimming at V came to 5 bases and at J to 4 bases, leaving 8 bases not matched to a gene. The CDR3 runs 16 residues. From germline, CDR1 is SGHAT and CDR2 FQNNGV. Supplemented by reference TRBV11-2 and TRBJ2-3, the full variable domain reads EAGVAQSPRYKIIEKRQSVAFWCNPISGHATLYWYQQILGQGPKLLIQFQNNGVVDDSQLPKDRFSAERLKGVDSTLKIQPAKLEDSAVYLCASSRLSGRAADTQYFGPGTRLTVL.

V and J are TRBV18 and TRBJ2-7, with D unclear. Germline lookup yields CDR1 KGHSH and CDR2 LQKENI. V lost 3 bases, J lost 4 bases, and 13 bases lay in between. This CDR3 comprises 14 residues. The CDR3 DNA reads TGTGCCAGCTCACCCCCCCGGGCCCCTTACGAGCAGTACTTC. This encodes CASSPPRAPYEQYF.

The chain has TRBV28 and TRBJ2-1; D may correspond to TRBD1 or TRBD2 (6 bases each). Germline V CDR1 and CDR2: MDHEN, SYDVKM. The germline V and J ends were trimmed by 6 bases and 8 bases, with 26 bases remaining between them. This CDR3 region has 17 residues. The CDR3 protein is CASSTPPGQGRFHEQFF. In nucleotides, the CDR3 is TGTGCCAGCAGCACCCCCCCGGGGCAGGGGAGGTTTCATGAGCAGTTCTTC.

The V call is TRBV7-9, the J call TRBJ2-1; D remains unclear. This CDR3 has 13 amino acids. Trimming left V 3 bases short and J 6 bases short, with 9 bases between. Germline assignment: CDR1 SEHNR and CDR2 FQNEAQ (reference sequence). The CDR3 DNA reads as TGTGCCAGCAGCTTGGGCACCCGCAATGAGCAGTTCTTC. Its protein is CASSLGTRNEQFF.